These 21 T cell receptor beta chains share one sample of origin, sequenced in a study of T cell responses to AZD1222 COVID-19 vaccine. Assay used: immunoSEQ multiplex PCR; TCRdb lists only in-frame clones, some missing. The sample consists of over 150,000 clones, 70% to 90% of them appearing once. Sample: peripheral blood, taken 28 days after the second AZD1222 dose. These receptor sequences come from an adult who received the AZD1222 COVID-19 vaccine.

This clone was seen a single time. V gene TRBV9 combines with J gene TRBJ2-5, with D tentatively TRBD1 (6 bases). Looked up from germline, CDR1 is SGDLS and CDR2 is YYNGEE. This CDR3 region has 15 residues. V was shortened by 0 bases and J by 2 bases, with 11 bases between the two germline ends. CDR3 in amino acids: CASSVDLGGQETQYF. The CDR3 coding sequence is TGTGCCAGCAGCGTAGACCTAGGGGGTCAAGAGACCCAGTACTTC.

The rearrangement joins TRBV4-1 to TRBJ1-2; maybe TRBD1 (6 bases). Germline V gene sequence: CDR1 MGHRA, CDR2 YSYEKL. V shed 3 bases and J shed 6 bases, with 17 bases lying between them. The CDR3 has 15 amino acids. The CDR3 coding sequence is TGCGCCAGCAGCCAGGTGGGGGCCCCAGGGGATGGCTACACCTTC. This sequence encodes CASSQVGAPGDGYTF.

The chain carries TRBV5-4 and TRBJ1-2; D perhaps matches TRBD1 (5 bases). Germline assignment: CDR1 SGHNT and CDR2 YYREEE (reference sequence). The CDR3 is made up of 16 amino acids. The ends were cut back, 5 bases at V and 3 bases at J, with 20 bases in the middle. The CDR3 loop reads CASRRGRDELDYGYTF. CDR3 DNA sequence: TGTGCCAGCAGGAGGGGCAGGGATGAGTTAGACTATGGCTACACCTTC.

The chain has TRBV30 and TRBJ1-1; D call uncertain. V lost 8 bases to trimming and J lost 7 bases, with 11 bases between them. This CDR3 region has 10 residues. In germline, CDR1 is GTSNPN, CDR2 SVGIG (reference sequence). The CDR3 loop reads CASRSDEAFF. In DNA form, the CDR3 reads TGTGCCAGCAGGTCCGATGAAGCTTTCTTT.

The chain employs TRBV7-8 and TRBJ1-1; D gene uncertain. CDR3 size: 13 residues. V was cut by 5 bases and J by 11 bases, with 18 bases left in between. CDR1 SGHVS and CDR2 FQNEAQ come from the germline V gene. The chain's CDR3 is CASSQWDQGWAFF. CDR3 sequence (DNA): TGTGCCAGCAGCCAATGGGATCAAGGTTGGGCTTTCTTT.

The chain links TRBV6-5 to TRBJ2-7; D is ambiguous. The length of the CDR3 is 14 residues. Germline V lookup: CDR1 MNHEY, CDR2 SVGAGI. V was clipped by 6 bases and J by 0 bases, with 12 bases between them. The CDR3 DNA is TGTGCCAGCAGGAAATTGGGCAGCTCCTACGAGCAGTACTTC. Its protein is CASRKLGSSYEQYF.

The gene calls are TRBV7-2 and TRBJ2-1; a possible D gene is TRBD2 (5 bases). CDR3 length equals 13 residues. V lost 2 bases and J 9 bases, leaving 11 bases between the germline ends. Germline CDR1 and CDR2: SGHTA and FQGNSA. The CDR3 is CASSLFGEGEQFF. CDR3 in DNA: TGTGCCAGCAGCTTATTTGGCGAGGGTGAGCAGTTCTTC.

This sequence joins TRBV21-1 and TRBJ1-2. TRBV21-1 has pseudogene status. The CDR3 is 13 amino acids. Written as DNA, the CDR3 is TGTGCCAGCACGGTCCGACGGTGTGGAGGCTACACCTTC. It encodes CASTVRRCGGYTF.

The chain combines TRBV9 with TRBJ2-3; no clear D gene. CDR1 and CDR2 from the germline V gene are SGDLS and YYNGEE. This CDR3 is 18 amino acids long. V dropped 0 bases and J dropped 0 bases, with 17 bases sitting between them. The CDR3 region is CASSVGFGRTASTDTQYF. In DNA, the CDR3 is TGTGCCAGCAGCGTAGGTTTCGGAAGGACGGCCAGCACAGATACGCAGTATTTT.

This sequence joins TRBV7-2 and TRBJ1-6; a possible D gene is TRBD1 (6 bases). From germline, CDR1 is SGHTA and CDR2 FQGNSA. This CDR3 is built from 18 residues. Trimming removed 3 bases at V and 5 bases at J, with 20 bases between. CDR3 coding DNA: TGTGCCAGCAGCTTGACATACTGGAGGACAGCCAATAATTCACCCCTCCACTTT. This translates into CASSLTYWRTANNSPLHF.

In its sample, this clone was seen many times. The CDR3 DNA reads as TGTGCCTGGAGTCCGAAAGATCAGCCCCAGCATTTT. It codes for CAWSPKDQPQHF. The chain carries TRBV30 and TRBJ1-5; D remains ambiguous. The V end was cut by 2 bases, the J end by 5 bases, with 7 bases between. This CDR3 has 12 amino acids. The germline CDR1 and CDR2 sequences are GTSNPN and SVGIG (reference sequence).

The sample holds a few counts of this clone. The V and J genes are TRBV2 and TRBJ1-4, with TRBD1 matching over 11 bases. The CDR3 is 15 amino acids. The germline V gene encodes CDR1 SNHLY and CDR2 FYNNEI. J gave up 10 bases and V 6 bases, and 10 bases lay outside the gene matches. The CDR3 spells CASRDYRDRGSKLFF. Written as DNA, the CDR3 is TGTGCCAGCAGAGACTACCGGGACAGGGGGTCAAAACTGTTTTTT.

The J gene is TRBJ1-2, the V gene TRBV5-1; TRBD1 matches at 7 bases. Germline CDR1 SGHRS, CDR2 YFSETQ. This CDR3 region has 14 residues. Unmatched junction bases numbered 8, after V lost 5 bases and J lost 4 bases. The CDR3 loop reads CASRPPGQLYGYTF. Here the CDR3 DNA reads TGCGCCAGCAGGCCCCCGGGACAGCTCTATGGCTACACCTTC. The full variable domain, in which reference TRBV5-1 and TRBJ1-2 provide the parts outside the CDR3, is KAGVTQTPRYLIKTRGQQVTLSCSPISGHRSVSWYQQTPGQGLQFLFEYFSETQRNKGNFPGRFSGRQFSNSRSEMNVSTLELGDSALYLCASRPPGQLYGYTFGSGTRLTVV.

The chain has TRBV3-1 (or the pseudogene TRBV3-2) and TRBJ1-4, with 7 bases aligning to TRBD1. The length of the CDR3 is 16 residues. Germline V gene lookup returns CDR1 LGHDT and CDR2 YNNKEL (reference sequence). The junction had 8 bases not matched to a gene; V was cut back by 2 bases and J by 5 bases. CDR3 region: CASSQPTDRNNEKLFF. The CDR3 DNA follows: TGTGCCAGCAGCCAACCTACGGACAGGAACAATGAAAAACTGTTTTTT.

This chain links TRBV27 with TRBJ2-5; D is perhaps TRBD2 (5 bases). The CDR3 runs 13 residues. The V end lost 3 bases, the J end lost 4 bases, and 9 bases lay between the germline ends. Germline V gene data show CDR1 as MNHEY and CDR2 as SMNVEV (reference sequence). In DNA form, the CDR3 reads TGTGCCAGCAGTTTGATAGGGAGAGAGACCCAGTACTTC. It codes for CASSLIGRETQYF.

The V and J genes are TRBV7-8 and TRBJ1-6; the D is unclear. CDR1 and CDR2 from the germline V gene are SGHVS and FQNEAQ. The V gene lost 8 bases and the J gene lost 5 bases, with 10 bases spanning the gap. CDR3 size: 13 residues. CDR3 nucleotides: TGTGCCAGCGGGATAACGGATAATTCACCCCTCCACTTT. Its protein product is CASGITDNSPLHF.

This sequence joins TRBV3-1 (or the pseudogene TRBV3-2) and TRBJ2-3; tentatively, D is TRBD2 (5 bases). CDR1 is LGHDT and CDR2 is YNNKEL in the germline V gene (reference sequence). The CDR3 consists of 15 residues. Trimming removed 6 bases at V and 2 bases at J, with 15 bases between. The CDR3 DNA reads TGTGCCAGCAGTCTGGGCGACTACATCACAGATACGCAGTATTTT. Encoded protein: CASSLGDYITDTQYF.

The chain recombines TRBV9 with TRBJ2-5; D ambiguous. Germline V gives CDR1 SGDLS, CDR2 YYNGEE. CDR3 length: 12 residues. V lost 0 bases to trimming and J lost 5 bases, with 5 bases between them. The CDR3 nucleotides read TGTGCCAGCAGCGTAGCTGAGGAGACCCAGTACTTC. Translation gives CASSVAEETQYF. The full variable domain, its missing parts supplied by reference TRBV9 and TRBJ2-5, is DSGVTQTPKHLITATGQRVTLRCSPRSGDLSVYWYQQSLDQGLQFLIQYYNGEERAKGNILERFSAQQFPDLHSELNLSSLELGDSALYFCASSVAEETQYFGPGTRLLVL.

Only one count was recorded for this clone. CDR3 sequence (DNA): TGTGCCAGCAGCTTAAAGTGGACCAGGGAGCCGACTTTAAGGCAGTTCTTC. Protein: CASSLKWTREPTLRQFF. J is TRBJ2-1 and V is TRBV11-2; D is possibly TRBD1 or TRBD2 (5 bases each). The CDR3 sequence is 17 residues long. CDR1 is SGHAT and CDR2 is FQNNGV in the germline V gene. Trimming pared 2 bases from V and 12 bases from J, leaving 26 bases between. Together with reference TRBV11-2 and TRBJ2-1, the CDR3 gives the full variable domain: EAGVAQSPRYKIIEKRQSVAFWCNPISGHATLYWYQQILGQGPKLLIQFQNNGVVDDSQLPKDRFSAERLKGVDSTLKIQPAKLEDSAVYLCASSLKWTREPTLRQFFGPGTRLTVL.

In its sample, this clone was seen a few times. The CDR3 sequence: CASSPGLAEADTQYF. CDR3 DNA sequence: TGCGCCAGCAGCCCGGGACTAGCGGAGGCAGATACGCAGTATTTT. The chain is built from TRBV4-1 and TRBJ2-3; 11 nucleotides agree with TRBD2. Per germline, CDR1 MGHRA and CDR2 YSYEKL. The CDR3 has 15 residues. Germline trimming cut 4 bases from V and 4 bases from J; bases unmatched to any gene: 4.

The CDR3 loop reads CASTPPGVRNQPQHF. As DNA, the CDR3 is TGTGCCAGCACCCCTCCCGGGGTACGCAATCAGCCCCAGCATTTT. This chain links TRBV6-2 or TRBV6-3 with TRBJ1-5, with D unclear. The V end was cut by 7 bases, the J end by 2 bases, with 15 bases between. The CDR3 length is 15 residues. Germline assignment: CDR1 MNHEY and CDR2 SVGEGT.